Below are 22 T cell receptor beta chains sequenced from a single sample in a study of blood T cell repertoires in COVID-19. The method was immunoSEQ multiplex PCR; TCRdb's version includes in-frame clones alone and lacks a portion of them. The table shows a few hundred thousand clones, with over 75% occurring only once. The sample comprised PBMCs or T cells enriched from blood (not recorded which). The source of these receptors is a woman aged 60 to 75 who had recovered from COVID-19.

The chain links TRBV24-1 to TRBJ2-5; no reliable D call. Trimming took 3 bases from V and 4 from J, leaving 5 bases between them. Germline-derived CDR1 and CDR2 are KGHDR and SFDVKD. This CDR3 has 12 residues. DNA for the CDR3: TGTGCCACCAGTGATAATAGAGAGACCCAGTACTTC. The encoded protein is CATSDNRETQYF.

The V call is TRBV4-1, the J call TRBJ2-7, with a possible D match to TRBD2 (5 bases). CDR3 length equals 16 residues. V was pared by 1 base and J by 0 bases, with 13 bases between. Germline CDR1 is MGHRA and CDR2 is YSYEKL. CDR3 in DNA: TGCGCCAGCAGCCAAGGACCGGGAATGGACTCCTACGAGCAGTACTTC. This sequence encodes CASSQGPGMDSYEQYF.

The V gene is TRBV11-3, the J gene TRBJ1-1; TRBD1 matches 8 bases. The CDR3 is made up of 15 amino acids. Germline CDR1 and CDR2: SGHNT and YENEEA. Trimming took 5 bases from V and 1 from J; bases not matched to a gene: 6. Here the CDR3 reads CASSPGGQGNTEAFF. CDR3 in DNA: TGTGCCAGCAGCCCAGGGGGCCAGGGGAACACTGAAGCTTTCTTT.

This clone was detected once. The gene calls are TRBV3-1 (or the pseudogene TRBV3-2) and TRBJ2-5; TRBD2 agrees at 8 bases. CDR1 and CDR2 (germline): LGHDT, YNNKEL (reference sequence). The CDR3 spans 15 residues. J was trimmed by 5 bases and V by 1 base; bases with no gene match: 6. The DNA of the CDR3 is TGTGCCAGCAGCCAAGTGCGCGGGGGGCGGGAGACCCAGTACTTC. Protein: CASSQVRGGRETQYF.

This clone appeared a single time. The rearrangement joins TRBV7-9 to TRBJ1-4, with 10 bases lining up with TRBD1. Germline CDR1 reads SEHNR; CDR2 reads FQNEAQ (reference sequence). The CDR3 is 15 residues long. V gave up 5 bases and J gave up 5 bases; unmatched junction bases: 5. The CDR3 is CASSTTGQGNEKLFF. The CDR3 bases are TGTGCCAGCAGCACAACGGGACAGGGGAATGAAAAACTGTTTTTT.

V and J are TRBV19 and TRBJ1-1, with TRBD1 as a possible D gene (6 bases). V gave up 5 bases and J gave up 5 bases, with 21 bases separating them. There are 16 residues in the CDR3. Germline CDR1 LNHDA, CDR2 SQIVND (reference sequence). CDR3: CASSPLGEGERTEAFF. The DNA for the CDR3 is TGTGCCAGTAGTCCACTGGGGGAGGGGGAAAGGACTGAAGCTTTCTTT.

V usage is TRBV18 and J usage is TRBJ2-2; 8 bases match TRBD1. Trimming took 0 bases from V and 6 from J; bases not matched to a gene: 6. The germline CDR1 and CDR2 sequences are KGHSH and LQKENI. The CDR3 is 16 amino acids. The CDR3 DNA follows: TGTGCCAGCTCACCACCGAGTACAGGGGGTTCCGGGGAGCTGTTTTTT. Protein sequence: CASSPPSTGGSGELFF.

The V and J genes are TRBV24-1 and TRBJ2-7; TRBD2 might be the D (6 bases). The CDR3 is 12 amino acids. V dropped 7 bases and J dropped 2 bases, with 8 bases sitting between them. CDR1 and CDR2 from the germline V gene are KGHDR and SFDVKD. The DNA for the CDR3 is TGTGCCACCAGGGAGCGGGCCTACGAGCAGTACTTC. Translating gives CATRERAYEQYF.

CDR3 sequence: CASSGKTGPPDEQYF. The DNA of the CDR3 is TGTGCCAGCAGCGGAAAGACAGGGCCGCCGGACGAGCAGTACTTC. This rearrangement joins TRBV7-9 to TRBJ2-7; 7 positions match TRBD1. This CDR3 has 15 residues. Germline assignment: CDR1 SEHNR and CDR2 FQNEAQ (reference sequence). V lost 5 bases and J lost 5; bases outside the gene matches: 12.

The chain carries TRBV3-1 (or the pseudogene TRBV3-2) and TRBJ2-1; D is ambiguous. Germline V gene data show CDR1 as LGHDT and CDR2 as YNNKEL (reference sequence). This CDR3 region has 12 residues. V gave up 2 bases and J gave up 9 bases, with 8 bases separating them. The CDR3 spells CASSQLISEQFF. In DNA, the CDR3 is TGTGCCAGCAGCCAATTAATTAGTGAGCAGTTCTTC.

The CDR3 DNA reads as TGCGCCAGCAGCCCCGGGAGGGCGACCTACAATGAGCAGTTCTTC. Translated: CASSPGRATYNEQFF. The genes are TRBV5-1 and TRBJ2-1; 8 bases align to TRBD2. CDR1 and CDR2 (germline): SGHRS, YFSETQ. V shed 4 bases and J 2 bases; nucleotides not matched to a gene: 5. This CDR3 is built from 15 residues.

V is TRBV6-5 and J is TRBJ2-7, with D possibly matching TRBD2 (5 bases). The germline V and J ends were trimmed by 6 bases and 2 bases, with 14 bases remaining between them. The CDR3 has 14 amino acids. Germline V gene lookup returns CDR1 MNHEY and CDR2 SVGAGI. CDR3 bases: TGTGCCAGCAGACTAGACACCCTCACCTACGAGCAGTACTTC. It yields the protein CASRLDTLTYEQYF.

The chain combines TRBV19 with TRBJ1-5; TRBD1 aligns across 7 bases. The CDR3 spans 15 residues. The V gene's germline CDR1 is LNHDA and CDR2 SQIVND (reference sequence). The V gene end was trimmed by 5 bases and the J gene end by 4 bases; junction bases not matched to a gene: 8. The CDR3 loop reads CASSPRQGPNQPQHF. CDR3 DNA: TGTGCCAGTAGTCCCAGACAGGGCCCTAATCAGCCCCAGCATTTT.

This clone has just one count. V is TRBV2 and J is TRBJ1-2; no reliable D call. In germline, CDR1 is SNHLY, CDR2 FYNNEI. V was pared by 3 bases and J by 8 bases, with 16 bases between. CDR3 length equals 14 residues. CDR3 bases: TGTGCCAGCAGTGACCCGGGGAGACCGCGCGGCTACACCTTC. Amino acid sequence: CASSDPGRPRGYTF. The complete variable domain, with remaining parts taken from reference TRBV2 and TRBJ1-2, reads EPEVTQTPSHQVTQMGQEVILRCVPISNHLYFYWYRQILGQKVEFLVSFYNNEISEKSEIFDDQFSVERPDGSNFTLKIRSTKLEDSAMYFCASSDPGRPRGYTFGSGTRLTVV.

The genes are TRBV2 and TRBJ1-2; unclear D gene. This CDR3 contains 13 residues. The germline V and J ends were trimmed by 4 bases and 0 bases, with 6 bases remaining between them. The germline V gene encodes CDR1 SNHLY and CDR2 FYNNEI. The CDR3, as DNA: TGTGCCAGCAGTGTATCCCCTAACTATGGCTACACCTTC. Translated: CASSVSPNYGYTF. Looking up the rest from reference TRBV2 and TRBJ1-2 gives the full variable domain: EPEVTQTPSHQVTQMGQEVILRCVPISNHLYFYWYRQILGQKVEFLVSFYNNEISEKSEIFDDQFSVERPDGSNFTLKIRSTKLEDSAMYFCASSVSPNYGYTFGSGTRLTVV.

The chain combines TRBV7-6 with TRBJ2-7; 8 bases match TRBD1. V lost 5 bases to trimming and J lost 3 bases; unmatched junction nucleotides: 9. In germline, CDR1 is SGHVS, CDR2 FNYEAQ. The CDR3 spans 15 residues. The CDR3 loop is CASSPRTGQNYEQYF. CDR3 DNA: TGTGCCAGCAGCCCTCGGACAGGGCAAAACTACGAGCAGTACTTC. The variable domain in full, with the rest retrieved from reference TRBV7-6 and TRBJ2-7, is GAGVSQSPRYKVTKRGQDVALRCDPISGHVSLYWYRQALGQGPEFLTYFNYEAQQDKSGLPNDRFSAERPEGSISTLTIQRTEQRDSAMYRCASSPRTGQNYEQYFGPGTRLTVT.

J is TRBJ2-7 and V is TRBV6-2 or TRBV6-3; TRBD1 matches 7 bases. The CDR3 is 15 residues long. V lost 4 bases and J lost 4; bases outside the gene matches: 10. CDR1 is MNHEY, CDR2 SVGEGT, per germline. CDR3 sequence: CASSFGTAVWYEQYF. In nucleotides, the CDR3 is TGTGCCAGCAGTTTCGGGACAGCCGTTTGGTACGAGCAGTACTTC.

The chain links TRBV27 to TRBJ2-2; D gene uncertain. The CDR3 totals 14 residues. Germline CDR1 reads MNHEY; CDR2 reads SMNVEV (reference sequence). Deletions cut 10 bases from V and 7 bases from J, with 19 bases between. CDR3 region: CAIPPEPPGGELFF. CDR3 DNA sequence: TGTGCCATTCCACCCGAGCCCCCAGGCGGGGAGCTGTTTTTT.

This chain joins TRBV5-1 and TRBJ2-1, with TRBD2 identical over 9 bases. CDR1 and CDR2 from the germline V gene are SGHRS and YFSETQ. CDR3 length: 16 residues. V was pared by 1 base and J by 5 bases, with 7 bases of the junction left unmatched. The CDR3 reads CASSLLGLAANNEQFF. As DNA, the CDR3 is TGCGCCAGCAGCTTGCTGGGACTAGCAGCAAACAATGAGCAGTTCTTC.

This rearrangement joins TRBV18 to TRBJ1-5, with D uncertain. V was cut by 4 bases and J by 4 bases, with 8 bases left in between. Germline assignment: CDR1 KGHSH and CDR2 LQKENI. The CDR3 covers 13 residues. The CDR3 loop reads CASSRAANQPQHF. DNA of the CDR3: TGTGCCAGCTCACGGGCAGCTAATCAGCCCCAGCATTTT.

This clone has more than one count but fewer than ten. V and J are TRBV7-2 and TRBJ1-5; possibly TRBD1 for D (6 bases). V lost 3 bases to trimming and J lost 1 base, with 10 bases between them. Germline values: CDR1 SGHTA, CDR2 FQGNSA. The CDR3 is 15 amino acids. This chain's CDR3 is CASSFSQGSNQPQHF. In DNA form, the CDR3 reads TGTGCCAGCAGCTTTAGTCAGGGGAGCAATCAGCCCCAGCATTTT.

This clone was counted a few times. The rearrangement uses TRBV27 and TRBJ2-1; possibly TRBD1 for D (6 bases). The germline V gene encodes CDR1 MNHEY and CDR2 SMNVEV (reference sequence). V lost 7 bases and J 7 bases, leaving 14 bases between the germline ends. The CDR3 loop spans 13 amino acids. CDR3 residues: CASKEDRRNEQFF. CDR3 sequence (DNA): TGTGCCAGCAAGGAAGACAGGCGTAATGAGCAGTTCTTC.